This record looks at one T cell receptor (beta chain) sequence and its context. The antigen remains undetermined. This specimen belongs to a study of T cell repertoires in cytomegalovirus infection. As for the study in general: Through public TCR beta signatures, both CMV infection and matching HLA type were indicated. Study-wide results and limits: HLA-C-restricted, CMV-specific TCR beta clonotypes were dominant ex vivo.

TCRdb re-analysed the reads in MiXCR, keeping a single row per CDR3 protein. The table records 100,000 or so distinct CDR3 sequences, about a quarter of them present only once. The CDR3 runs 15 residues. CDR1 is SEHNR and CDR2 is FQNEAQ in the germline V gene (reference sequence). V lost 5 bases and J lost 1, with 15 bases in between. The chain couples TRBV7-9 to TRBJ2-7; either TRBD1 or TRBD2 may supply D (5 bases each). The sequencing sample was made of CD8+ T cells from PBMCs. This TCR was recovered from a human donor in good health (CMV status not recorded). Some clones in this sample may be carry-over from other donors' samples. CDR3 loop: CASSPRGPASYEQYF. CDR3 DNA sequence: TGTGCCAGCAGCCCCCGGGGACCTGCATCCTACGAGCAGTACTTC.